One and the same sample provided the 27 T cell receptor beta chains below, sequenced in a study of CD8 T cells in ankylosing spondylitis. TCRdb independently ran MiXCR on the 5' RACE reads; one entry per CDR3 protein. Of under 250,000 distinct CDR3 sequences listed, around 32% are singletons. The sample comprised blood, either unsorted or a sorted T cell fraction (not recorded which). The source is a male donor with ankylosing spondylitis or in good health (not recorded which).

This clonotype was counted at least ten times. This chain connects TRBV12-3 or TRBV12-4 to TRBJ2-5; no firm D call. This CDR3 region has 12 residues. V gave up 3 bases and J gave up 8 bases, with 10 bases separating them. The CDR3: CASSFSVGTQYF. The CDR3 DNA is TGTGCCAGCAGTTTCTCCGTGGGTACCCAGTACTTC.

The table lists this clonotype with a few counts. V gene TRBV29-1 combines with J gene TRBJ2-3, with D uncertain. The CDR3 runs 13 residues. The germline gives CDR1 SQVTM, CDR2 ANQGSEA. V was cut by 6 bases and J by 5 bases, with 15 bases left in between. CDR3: CSVGGRFQDTQYF. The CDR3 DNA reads TGCAGCGTGGGCGGCAGGTTTCAAGATACGCAGTATTTT.

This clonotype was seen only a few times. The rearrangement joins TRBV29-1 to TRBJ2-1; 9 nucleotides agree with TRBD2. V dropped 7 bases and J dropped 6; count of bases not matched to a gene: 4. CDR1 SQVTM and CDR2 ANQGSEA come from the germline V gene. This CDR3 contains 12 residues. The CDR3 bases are TGCAGCGCCCCGCGGGGGGGCAATGAGCAGTTCTTC. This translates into CSAPRGGNEQFF.

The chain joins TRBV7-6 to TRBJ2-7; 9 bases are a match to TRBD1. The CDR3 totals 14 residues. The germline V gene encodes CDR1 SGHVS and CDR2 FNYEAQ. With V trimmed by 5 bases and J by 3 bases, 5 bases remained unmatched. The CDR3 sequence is CASSPQGADYEQYF. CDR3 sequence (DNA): TGTGCCAGCAGCCCACAGGGGGCCGACTACGAGCAGTACTTC.

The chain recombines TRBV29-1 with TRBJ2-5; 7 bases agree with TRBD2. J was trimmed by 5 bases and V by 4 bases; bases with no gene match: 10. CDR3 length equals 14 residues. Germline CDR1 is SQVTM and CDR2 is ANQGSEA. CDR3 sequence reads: CSVAVGQGGETQYF. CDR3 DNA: TGCAGCGTTGCGGTCGGGCAGGGAGGGGAGACCCAGTACTTC.

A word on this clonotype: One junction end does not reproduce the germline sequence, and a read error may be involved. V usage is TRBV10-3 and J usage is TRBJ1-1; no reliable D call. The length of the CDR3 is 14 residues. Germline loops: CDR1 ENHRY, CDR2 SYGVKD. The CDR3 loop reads CAISEGLLNTQAFF. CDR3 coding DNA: TGTGCCATCAGTGAAGGCTTGTTGAACACTCAAGCTTTCTTT.

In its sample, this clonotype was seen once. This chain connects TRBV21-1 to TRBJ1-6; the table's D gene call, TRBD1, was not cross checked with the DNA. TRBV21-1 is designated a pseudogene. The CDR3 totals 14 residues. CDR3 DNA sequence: TGTGCCAGCAGCAAACTAGGGGTACGGTCACCCCTCCACTTT. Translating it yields CASSKLGVRSPLHF.

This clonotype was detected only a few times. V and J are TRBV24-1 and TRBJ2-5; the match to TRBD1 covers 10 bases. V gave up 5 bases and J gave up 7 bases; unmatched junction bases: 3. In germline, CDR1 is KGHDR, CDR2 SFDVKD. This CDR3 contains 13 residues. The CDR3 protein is CATSATGGATQYF. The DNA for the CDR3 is TGTGCCACCAGTGCGACAGGGGGCGCGACCCAGTACTTC.

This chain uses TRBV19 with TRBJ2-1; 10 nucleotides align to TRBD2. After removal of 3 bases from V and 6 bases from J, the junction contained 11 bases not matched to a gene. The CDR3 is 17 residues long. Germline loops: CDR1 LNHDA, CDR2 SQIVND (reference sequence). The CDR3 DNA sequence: TGTGCCAGTAGTATCGCTGAGCGGGGGGGCGGCCGCAATGAGCAGTTCTTC. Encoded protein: CASSIAERGGGRNEQFF.

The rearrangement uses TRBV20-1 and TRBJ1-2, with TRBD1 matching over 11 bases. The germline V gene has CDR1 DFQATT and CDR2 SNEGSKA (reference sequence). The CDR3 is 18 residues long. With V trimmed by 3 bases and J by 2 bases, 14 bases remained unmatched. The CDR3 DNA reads TGCAGTGCTAGTCTGACTTGGGACAGGGGGAATGGCAACTATGGCTACACCTTC. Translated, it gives CSASLTWDRGNGNYGYTF.

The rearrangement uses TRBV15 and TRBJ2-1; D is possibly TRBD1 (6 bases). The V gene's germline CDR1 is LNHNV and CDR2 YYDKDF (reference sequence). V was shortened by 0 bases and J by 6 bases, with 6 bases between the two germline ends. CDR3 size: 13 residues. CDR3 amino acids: CATSRDRGNEQFF. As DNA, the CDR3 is TGTGCCACCAGCAGAGACAGGGGCAATGAGCAGTTCTTC.

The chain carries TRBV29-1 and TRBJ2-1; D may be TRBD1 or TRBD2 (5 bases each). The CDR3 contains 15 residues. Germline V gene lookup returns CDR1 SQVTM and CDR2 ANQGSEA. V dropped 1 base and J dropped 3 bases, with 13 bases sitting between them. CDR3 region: CSVEAGGPGYNEQFF. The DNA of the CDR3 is TGCAGCGTTGAAGCTGGGGGTCCGGGCTACAATGAGCAGTTCTTC.

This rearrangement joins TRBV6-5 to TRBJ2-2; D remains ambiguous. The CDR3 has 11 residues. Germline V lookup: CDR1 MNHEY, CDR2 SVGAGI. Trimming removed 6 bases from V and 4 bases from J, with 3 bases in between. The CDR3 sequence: CASRRTGELFF. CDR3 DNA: TGTGCCAGCAGACGCACCGGGGAGCTGTTTTTT.

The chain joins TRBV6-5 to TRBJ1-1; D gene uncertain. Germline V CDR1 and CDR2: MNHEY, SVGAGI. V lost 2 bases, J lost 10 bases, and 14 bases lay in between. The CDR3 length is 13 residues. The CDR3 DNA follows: TGTGCCAGCAGTTACGAGGACGGAACTCGAGCTTTCTTT. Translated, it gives CASSYEDGTRAFF.

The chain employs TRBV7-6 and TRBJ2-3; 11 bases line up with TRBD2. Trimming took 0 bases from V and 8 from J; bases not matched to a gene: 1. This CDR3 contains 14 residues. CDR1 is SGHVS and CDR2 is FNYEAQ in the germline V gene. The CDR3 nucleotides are TGTGCCAGCAGCTTAGCGGGACTAGCGGTTACGCAGTATTTT. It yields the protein CASSLAGLAVTQYF.

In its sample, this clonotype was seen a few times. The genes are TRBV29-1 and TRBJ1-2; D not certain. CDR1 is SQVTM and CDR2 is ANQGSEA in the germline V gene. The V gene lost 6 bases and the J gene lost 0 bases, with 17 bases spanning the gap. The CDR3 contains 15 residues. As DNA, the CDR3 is TGCAGCGTAGATCGCCAGGAGCAAACTAACTATGGCTACACCTTC. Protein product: CSVDRQEQTNYGYTF.

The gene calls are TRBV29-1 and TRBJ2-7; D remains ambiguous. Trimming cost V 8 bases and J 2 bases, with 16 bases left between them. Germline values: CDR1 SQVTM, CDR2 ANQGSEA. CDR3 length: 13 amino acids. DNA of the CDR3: TGCAGCCTTCCACCAGCACCGACCTACGAGCAGTACTTC. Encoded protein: CSLPPAPTYEQYF.

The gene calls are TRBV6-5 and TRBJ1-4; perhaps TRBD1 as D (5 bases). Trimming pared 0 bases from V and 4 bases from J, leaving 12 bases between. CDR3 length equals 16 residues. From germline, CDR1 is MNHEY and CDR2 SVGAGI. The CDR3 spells CASSYSAGRGNEKLFF. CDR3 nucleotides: TGTGCCAGCAGTTACTCGGCGGGGAGGGGTAATGAAAAACTGTTTTTT.

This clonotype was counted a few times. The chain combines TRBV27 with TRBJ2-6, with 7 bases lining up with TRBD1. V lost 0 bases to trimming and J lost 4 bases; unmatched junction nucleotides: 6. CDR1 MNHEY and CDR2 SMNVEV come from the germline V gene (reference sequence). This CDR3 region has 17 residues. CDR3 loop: CASSLSQRGPGANVLTF. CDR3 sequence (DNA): TGTGCCAGCAGTTTATCGCAGAGGGGGCCCGGGGCCAACGTCCTGACTTTC. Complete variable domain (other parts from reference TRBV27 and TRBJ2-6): EAQVTQNPRYLITVTGKKLTVTCSQNMNHEYMSWYRQDPGLGLRQIYYSMNVEVTDKGDVPEGYKVSRKEKRNFPLILESPSPNQTSLYFCASSLSQRGPGANVLTFGAGSRLTVL.

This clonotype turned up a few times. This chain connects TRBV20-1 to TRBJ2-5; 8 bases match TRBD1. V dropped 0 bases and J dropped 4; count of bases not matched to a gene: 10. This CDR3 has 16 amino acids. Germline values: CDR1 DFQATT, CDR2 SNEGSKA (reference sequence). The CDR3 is CSARDWGSGGLETQYF. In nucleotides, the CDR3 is TGCAGTGCTAGAGATTGGGGCTCAGGGGGCTTAGAGACCCAGTACTTC.

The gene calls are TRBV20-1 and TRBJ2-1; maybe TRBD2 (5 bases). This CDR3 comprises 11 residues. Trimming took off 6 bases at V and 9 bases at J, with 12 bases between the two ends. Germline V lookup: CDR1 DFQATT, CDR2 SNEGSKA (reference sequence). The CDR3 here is CSAALGSEQFF. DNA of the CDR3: TGCAGTGCCGCACTAGGGAGTGAGCAGTTCTTC.

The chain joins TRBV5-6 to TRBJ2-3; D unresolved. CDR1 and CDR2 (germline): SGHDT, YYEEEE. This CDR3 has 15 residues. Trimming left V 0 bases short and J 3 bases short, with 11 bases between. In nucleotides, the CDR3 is TGTGCCAGCAGCTTGGTTGCCCAGGTAACAGATACGCAGTATTTT. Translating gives CASSLVAQVTDTQYF.

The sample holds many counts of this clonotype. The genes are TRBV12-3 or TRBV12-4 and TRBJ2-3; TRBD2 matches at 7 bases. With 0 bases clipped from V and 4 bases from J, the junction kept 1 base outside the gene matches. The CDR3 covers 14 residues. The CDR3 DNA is TGTGCCAGCAGTTTAGCGGGGGGGGCAGATACGCAGTATTTT. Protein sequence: CASSLAGGADTQYF.

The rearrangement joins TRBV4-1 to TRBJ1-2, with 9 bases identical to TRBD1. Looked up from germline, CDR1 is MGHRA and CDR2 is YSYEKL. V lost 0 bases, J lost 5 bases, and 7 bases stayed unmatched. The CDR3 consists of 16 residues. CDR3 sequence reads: CASSQDGQGPSYGYTF. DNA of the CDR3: TGCGCCAGCAGCCAAGATGGACAGGGGCCCTCTTATGGCTACACCTTC.

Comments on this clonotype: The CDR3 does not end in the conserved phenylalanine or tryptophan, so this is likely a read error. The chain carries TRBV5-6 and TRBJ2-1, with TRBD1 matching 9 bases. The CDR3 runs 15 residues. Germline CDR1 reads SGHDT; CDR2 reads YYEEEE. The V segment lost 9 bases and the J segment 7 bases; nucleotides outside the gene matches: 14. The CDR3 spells CATSSGQGWGNEQFS. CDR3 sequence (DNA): TGTGCCACCTCGTCGGGACAGGGATGGGGGAATGAGCAGTTCTCC.

The CDR3 bases are TGCGCCAGCAGCCCGAGGTCGGGGACAGGGGTCATTGAGCAGTTCTTC. Translation: CASSPRSGTGVIEQFF. The chain uses TRBV4-1 and TRBJ2-1, with TRBD1 matching 10 bases. Germline V gene sequence: CDR1 MGHRA, CDR2 YSYEKL. V shed 4 bases and J 9 bases; nucleotides not matched to a gene: 12. This CDR3 contains 16 residues.

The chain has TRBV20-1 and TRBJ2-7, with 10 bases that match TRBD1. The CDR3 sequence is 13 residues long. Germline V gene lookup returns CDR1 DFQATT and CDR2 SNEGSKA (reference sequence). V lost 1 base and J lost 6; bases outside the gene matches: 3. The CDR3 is CSARGDRGFEQYF. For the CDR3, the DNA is TGCAGTGCTAGAGGGGACAGGGGATTCGAGCAGTACTTC.